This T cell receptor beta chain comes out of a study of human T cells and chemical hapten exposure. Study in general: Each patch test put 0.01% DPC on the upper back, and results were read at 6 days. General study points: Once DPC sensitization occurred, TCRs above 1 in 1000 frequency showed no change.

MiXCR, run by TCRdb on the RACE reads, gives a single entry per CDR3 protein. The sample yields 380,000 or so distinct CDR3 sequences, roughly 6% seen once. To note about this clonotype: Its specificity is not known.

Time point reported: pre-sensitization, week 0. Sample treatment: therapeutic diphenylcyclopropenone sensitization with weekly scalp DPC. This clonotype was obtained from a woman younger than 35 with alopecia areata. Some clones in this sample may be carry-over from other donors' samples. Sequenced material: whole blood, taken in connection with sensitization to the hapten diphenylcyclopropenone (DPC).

For the CDR3, the DNA is TGTGCCAGCAGTATAGGACAGGCCACCTACGAGCAGTACTTC. Protein sequence: CASSIGQATYEQYF. The V call is TRBV6-5, the J call TRBJ2-7, with 7 bases that match TRBD1. The length of the CDR3 is 14 residues. Germline V gene sequence: CDR1 MNHEY, CDR2 SVGAGI. The V and J ends lost 5 bases and 2 bases, in that order; junction bases with no gene match: 6.